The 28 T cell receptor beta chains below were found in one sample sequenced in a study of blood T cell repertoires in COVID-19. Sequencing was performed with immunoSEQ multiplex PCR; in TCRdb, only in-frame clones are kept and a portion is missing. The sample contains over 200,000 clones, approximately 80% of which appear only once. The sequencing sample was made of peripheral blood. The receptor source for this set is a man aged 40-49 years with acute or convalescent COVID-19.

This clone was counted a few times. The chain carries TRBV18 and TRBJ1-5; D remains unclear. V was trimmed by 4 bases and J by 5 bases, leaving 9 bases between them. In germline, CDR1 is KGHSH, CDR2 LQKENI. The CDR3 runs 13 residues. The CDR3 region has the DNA TGTGCCAGCTCACTACTAGGCGATCAGCCCCAGCATTTT. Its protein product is CASSLLGDQPQHF.

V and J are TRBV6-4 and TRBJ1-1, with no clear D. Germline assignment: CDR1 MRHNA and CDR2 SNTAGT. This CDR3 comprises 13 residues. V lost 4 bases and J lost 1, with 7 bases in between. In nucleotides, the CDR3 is TGTGCCAGCAGTGTTGAGAAGAACACTGAAGCTTTCTTT. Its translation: CASSVEKNTEAFF.

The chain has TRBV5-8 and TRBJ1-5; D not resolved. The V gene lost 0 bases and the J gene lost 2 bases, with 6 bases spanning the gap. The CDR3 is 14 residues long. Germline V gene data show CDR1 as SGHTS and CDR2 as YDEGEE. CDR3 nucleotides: TGTGCCAGCAGCTTGGGTATCGGCAATCAGCCCCAGCATTTT. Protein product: CASSLGIGNQPQHF.

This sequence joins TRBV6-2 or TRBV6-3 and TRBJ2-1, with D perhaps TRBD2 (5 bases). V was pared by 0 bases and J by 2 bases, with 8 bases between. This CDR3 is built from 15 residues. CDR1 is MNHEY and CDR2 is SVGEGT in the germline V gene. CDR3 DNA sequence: TGTGCCAGCAGTTACTCCCCGGGGACCTACAATGAGCAGTTCTTC. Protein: CASSYSPGTYNEQFF.

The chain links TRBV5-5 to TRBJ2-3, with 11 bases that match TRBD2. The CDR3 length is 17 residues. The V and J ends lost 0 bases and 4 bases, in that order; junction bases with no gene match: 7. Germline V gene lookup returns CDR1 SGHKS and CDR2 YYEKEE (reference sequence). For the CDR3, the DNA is TGTGCCAGCAGCTTGGCCGCTAGCGGGAGGAATCCAGATACGCAGTATTTT. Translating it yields CASSLAASGRNPDTQYF.

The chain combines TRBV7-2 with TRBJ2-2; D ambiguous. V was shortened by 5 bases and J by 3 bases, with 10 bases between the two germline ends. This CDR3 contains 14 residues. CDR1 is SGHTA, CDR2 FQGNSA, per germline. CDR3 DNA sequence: TGTGCCAGCAGCCCCCTGTTAGACACCGGGGAGCTGTTTTTT. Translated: CASSPLLDTGELFF. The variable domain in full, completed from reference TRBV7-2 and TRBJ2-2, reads GAGVSQSPSNKVTEKGKDVELRCDPISGHTALYWYRQSLGQGLEFLIYFQGNSAPDKSGLPSDRFSAERTGGSVSTLTIQRTQQEDSAVYLCASSPLLDTGELFFGEGSRLTVL.

The DNA of the CDR3 is TGCAGTGCTAGTGTAGCGGGAGGACTACAAGAGACCCAGTACTTC. Amino acids: CSASVAGGLQETQYF. The rearrangement joins TRBV20-1 to TRBJ2-5, with 10 positions matching TRBD2. In germline, CDR1 is DFQATT, CDR2 SNEGSKA (reference sequence). The V gene end was trimmed by 3 bases and the J gene end by 2 bases; junction bases not matched to a gene: 6. CDR3 length equals 15 residues.

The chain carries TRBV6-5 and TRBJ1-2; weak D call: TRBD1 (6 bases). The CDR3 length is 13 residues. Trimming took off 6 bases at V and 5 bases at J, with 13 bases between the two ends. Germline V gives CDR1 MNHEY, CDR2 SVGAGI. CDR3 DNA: TGTGCCAGCAGCCCAGCAAGGGGGTATGGCTACACCTTC. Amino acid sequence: CASSPARGYGYTF.

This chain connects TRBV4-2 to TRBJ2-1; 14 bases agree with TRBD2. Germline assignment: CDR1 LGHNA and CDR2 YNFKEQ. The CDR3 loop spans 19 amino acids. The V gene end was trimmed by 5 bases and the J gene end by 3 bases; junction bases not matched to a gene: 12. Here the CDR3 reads CASSGIGLAGGGNYNEQFF. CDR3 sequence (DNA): TGTGCCAGCAGCGGTATAGGACTAGCGGGAGGAGGGAACTACAATGAGCAGTTCTTC.

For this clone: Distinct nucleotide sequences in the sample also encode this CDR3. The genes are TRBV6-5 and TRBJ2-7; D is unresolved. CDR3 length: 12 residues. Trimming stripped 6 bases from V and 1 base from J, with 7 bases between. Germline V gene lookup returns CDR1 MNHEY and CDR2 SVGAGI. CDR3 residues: CASRGGSYEQYF. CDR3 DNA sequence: TGTGCCAGCAGAGGCGGATCCTACGAGCAGTACTTC.

In DNA, the CDR3 is TGTGCCAGCAGCGTAGATTCGGGGGGTCCCATGAACACTGAAGCTTTCTTT. Its translation: CASSVDSGGPMNTEAFF. V usage is TRBV9 and J usage is TRBJ1-1; D perhaps matches TRBD1 (5 bases). Trimming cost V 0 bases and J 0 bases, with 15 bases left between them. Looked up from germline, CDR1 is SGDLS and CDR2 is YYNGEE. The CDR3 consists of 17 residues. The whole variable domain, remainder taken from reference TRBV9 and TRBJ1-1, is DSGVTQTPKHLITATGQRVTLRCSPRSGDLSVYWYQQSLDQGLQFLIQYYNGEERAKGNILERFSAQQFPDLHSELNLSSLELGDSALYFCASSVDSGGPMNTEAFFGQGTRLTVV.

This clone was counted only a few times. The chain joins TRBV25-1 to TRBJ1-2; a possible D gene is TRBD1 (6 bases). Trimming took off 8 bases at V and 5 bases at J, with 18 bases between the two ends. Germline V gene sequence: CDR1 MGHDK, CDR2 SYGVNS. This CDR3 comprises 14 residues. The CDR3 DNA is TGTGCCAGCGCAAAACAGGGCATCCGGTATGGCTACACCTTC. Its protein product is CASAKQGIRYGYTF.

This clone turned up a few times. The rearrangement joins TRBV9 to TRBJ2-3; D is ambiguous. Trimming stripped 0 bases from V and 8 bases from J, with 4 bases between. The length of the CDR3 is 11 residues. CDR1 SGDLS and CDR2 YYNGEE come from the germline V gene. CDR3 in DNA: TGTGCCAGCAGCGTAGACTTTACGCAGTATTTT. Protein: CASSVDFTQYF.

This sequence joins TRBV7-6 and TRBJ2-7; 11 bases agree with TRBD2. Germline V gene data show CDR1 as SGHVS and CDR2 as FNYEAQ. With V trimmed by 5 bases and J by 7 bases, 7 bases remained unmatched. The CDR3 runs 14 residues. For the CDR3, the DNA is TGTGCCAGCAGCCATAGACTAGCGGGAAAAGAGCAGTACTTC. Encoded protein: CASSHRLAGKEQYF.

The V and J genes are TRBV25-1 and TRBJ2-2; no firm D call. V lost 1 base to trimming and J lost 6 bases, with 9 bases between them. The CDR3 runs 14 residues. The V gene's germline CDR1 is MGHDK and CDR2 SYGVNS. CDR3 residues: CASSEFSGSGELFF. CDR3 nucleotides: TGTGCCAGCAGTGAATTCTCGGGTTCCGGGGAGCTGTTTTTT. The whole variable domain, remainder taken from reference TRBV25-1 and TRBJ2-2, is EADIYQTPRYLVIGTGKKITLECSQTMGHDKMYWYQQDPGMELHLIHYSYGVNSTEKGDLSSESTVSRIRTEHFPLTLESARPSHTSQYLCASSEFSGSGELFFGEGSRLTVL.

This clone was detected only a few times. CDR3 sequence (DNA): TGTGCCAGCAGCTTAGTTATTAGCGATTCGTACAATGAGCAGTTCTTC. It yields the protein CASSLVISDSYNEQFF. This chain links TRBV11-2 with TRBJ2-1; tentative D call: TRBD2 (5 bases). V was clipped by 1 base and J by 4 bases, with 14 bases between them. This CDR3 has 16 amino acids. The V gene's germline CDR1 is SGHAT and CDR2 FQNNGV.

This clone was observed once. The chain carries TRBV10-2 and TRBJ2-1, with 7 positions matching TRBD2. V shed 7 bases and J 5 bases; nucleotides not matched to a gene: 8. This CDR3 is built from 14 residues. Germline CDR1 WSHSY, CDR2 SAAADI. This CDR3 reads CASTLSGSNNEQFF. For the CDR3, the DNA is TGCGCCAGCACTCTTAGCGGGTCTAACAATGAGCAGTTCTTC.

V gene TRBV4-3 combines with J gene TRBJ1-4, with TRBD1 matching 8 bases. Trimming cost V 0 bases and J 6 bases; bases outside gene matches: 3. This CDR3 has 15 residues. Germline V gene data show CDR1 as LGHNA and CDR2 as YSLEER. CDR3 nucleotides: TGCGCCAGCAGCCAAGAAGGGACAGGCTATGAAAAACTGTTTTTT. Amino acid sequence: CASSQEGTGYEKLFF.

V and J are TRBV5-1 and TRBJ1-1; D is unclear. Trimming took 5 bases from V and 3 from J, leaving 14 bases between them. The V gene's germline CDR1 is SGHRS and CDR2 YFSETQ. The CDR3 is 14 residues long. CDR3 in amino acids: CASSSWIGDTEAFF. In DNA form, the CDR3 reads TGCGCCAGCAGTTCATGGATTGGAGACACTGAAGCTTTCTTT.

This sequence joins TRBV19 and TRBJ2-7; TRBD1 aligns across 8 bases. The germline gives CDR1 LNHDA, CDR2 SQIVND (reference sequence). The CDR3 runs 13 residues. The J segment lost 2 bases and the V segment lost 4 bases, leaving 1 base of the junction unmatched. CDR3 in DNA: TGTGCCAGTAGTACCAGGGGGCCCTACGAGCAGTACTTC. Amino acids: CASSTRGPYEQYF.

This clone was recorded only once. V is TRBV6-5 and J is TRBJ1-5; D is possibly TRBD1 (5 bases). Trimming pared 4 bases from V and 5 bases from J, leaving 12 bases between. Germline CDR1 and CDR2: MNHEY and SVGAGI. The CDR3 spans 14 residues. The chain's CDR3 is CASSLDARDQPQHF. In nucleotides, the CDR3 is TGTGCCAGCAGTTTAGATGCCAGGGATCAGCCCCAGCATTTT.

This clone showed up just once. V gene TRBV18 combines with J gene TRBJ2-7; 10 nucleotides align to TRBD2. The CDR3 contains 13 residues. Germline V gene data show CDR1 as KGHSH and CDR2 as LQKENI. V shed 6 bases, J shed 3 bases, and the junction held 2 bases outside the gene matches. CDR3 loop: CASSSGGVYEQYF. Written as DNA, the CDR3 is TGTGCCAGCTCCAGCGGGGGGGTCTACGAGCAGTACTTC.

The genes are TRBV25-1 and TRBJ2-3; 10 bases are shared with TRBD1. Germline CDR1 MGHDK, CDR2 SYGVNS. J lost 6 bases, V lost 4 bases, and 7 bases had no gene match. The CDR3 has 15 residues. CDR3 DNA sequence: TGTGCCAGCAGTGCTTGGACAGGGGGTGAGGATACGCAGTATTTT. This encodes CASSAWTGGEDTQYF.

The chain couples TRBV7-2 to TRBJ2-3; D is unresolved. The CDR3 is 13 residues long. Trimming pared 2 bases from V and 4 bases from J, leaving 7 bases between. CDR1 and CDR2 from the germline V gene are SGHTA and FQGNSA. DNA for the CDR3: TGTGCCAGCAGCTTAAATCCAGCAGATACGCAGTATTTT. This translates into CASSLNPADTQYF.

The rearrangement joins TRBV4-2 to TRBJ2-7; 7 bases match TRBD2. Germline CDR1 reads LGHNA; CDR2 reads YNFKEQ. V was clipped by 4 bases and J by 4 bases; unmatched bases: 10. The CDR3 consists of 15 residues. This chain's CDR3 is CASSPDASGGYEQYF. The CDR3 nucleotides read TGTGCCAGCAGCCCAGACGCTAGCGGCGGGTACGAGCAGTACTTC.

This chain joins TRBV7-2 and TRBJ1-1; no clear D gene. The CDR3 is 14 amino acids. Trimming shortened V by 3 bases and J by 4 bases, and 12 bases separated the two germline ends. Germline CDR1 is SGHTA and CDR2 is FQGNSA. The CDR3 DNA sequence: TGTGCCAGCAGCTTGGGCGGGTATACCACTGAAGCTTTCTTT. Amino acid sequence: CASSLGGYTTEAFF.

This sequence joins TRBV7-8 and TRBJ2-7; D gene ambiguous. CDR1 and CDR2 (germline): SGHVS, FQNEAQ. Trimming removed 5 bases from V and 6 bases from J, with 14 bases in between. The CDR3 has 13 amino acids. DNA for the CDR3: TGTGCCAGCAGCCATTCGAGGAGTGGCGAGCAGTACTTC. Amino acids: CASSHSRSGEQYF.

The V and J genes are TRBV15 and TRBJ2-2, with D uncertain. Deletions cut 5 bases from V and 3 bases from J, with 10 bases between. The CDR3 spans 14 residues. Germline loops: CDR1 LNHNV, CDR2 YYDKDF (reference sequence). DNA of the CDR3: TGTGCCACCAGCGAGAGCTTCGACACCGGGGAGCTGTTTTTT. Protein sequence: CATSESFDTGELFF. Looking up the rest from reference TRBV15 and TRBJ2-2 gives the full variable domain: DAMVIQNPRYQVTQFGKPVTLSCSQTLNHNVMYWYQQKSSQAPKLLFHYYDKDFNNEADTPDNFQSRRPNTSFCFLDIRSPGLGDTAMYLCATSESFDTGELFFGEGSRLTVL.